The rows below give T cell receptor beta chains drawn from one sample of a study of regulatory T cells in long-lasting Graves disease. TCRdb analysed the multiplex PCR reads with MiXCR anew, one entry per CDR3 protein. The sample includes approximately 400,000 distinct CDR3 sequences, 15% of them seen just once. These data were also filed under a second study, of T cells in Graves' hyperthyroidism and ophthalmopathy.

Material: peripheral blood mononuclear cells (PBMCs), obtained at new diagnosis, from a patient treated with antithyroid drugs. Source of these receptors: a woman in her thirties or forties with Graves disease. Each CDR3 is given with its conserved first and last residue. D genes are given only for firm matches. Size is omitted from some rows. Given values are once, few, many or a class for expanded clones.

J,D,V,size,CDR3,DNA
TRBJ2-3,TRBD2,TRBV4-1,few,CASSQGLAATSTDTQYF,TGCGCCAGCAGCCAAGGACTAGCAGCAACTAGCACAGATACGCAGTATTTT
TRBJ2-1,NA,TRBV24-1,many,CATSGTGSSYNEQFF,TGTGCCACCAGTGGAACAGGAAGCTCCTACAATGAGCAGTTCTTC
TRBJ1-2,NA,TRBV28,many,CASSFTGGGYGYTF,TGTGCCAGCAGTTTTACCGGGGGCGGGTATGGCTACACCTTC
TRBJ2-1,NA,TRBV12-3/TRBV12-4,many,CASSSLVNEQFF,TGTGCCAGCAGTTCCCTAGTCAATGAGCAGTTCTTC
TRBJ2-4,NA,TRBV12-5,NA,CASGLAQRGLWNPRAHLAKNIQYF,TGTGCTAGTGGTTTGGCACAACGGGGCCTATGGAACCCTCGTGCGCACCTAGCCAAAAACATTCAGTACTTC
TRBJ2-1,TRBD2,TRBV11-2,once,CASSPEAGGPYNEQFF,TGTGCCAGCAGTCCCGAAGCGGGAGGGCCTTACAATGAGCAGTTCTTC
TRBJ2-5,NA,TRBV20-1,NA,CSAKGLGRNQETQYF,TGCAGTGCTAAGGGATTGGGCCGAAATCAAGAGACCCAGTACTTC
TRBJ2-3,TRBD2,TRBV7-9,NA,CASSRTSGSLDTQYF,TGTGCCAGCAGTCGGACTAGCGGGAGCTTGGATACGCAGTATTTT
TRBJ1-2,NA,TRBV5-1,few,CASSLDVEITGIYGYTF,TGCGCCAGCAGCTTGGACGTAGAAATAACAGGGATTTATGGCTACACCTTC
TRBJ1-1,NA,TRBV6-1,NA,CATYENTEAFF,TGTGCCACCTACGAGAACACTGAAGCTTTCTTT
TRBJ1-3,NA,TRBV18,NA,CASSPPGRERGNTIYF,TGTGCCAGCTCACCACCCGGCAGGGAGCGTGGAAACACCATATATTTT